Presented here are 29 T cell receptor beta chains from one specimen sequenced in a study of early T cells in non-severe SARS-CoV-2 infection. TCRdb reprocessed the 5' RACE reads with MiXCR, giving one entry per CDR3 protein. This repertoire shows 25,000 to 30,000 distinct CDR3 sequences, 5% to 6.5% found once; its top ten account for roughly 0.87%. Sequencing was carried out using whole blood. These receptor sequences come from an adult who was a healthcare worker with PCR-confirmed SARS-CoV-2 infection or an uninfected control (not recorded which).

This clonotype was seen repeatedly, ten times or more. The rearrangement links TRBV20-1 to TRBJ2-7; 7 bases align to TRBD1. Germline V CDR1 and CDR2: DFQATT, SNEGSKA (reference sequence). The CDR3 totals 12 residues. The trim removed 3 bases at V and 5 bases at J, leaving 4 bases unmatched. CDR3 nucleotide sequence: TGCAGTGCTAGCGGGACAGTCCACGAGCAGTACTTC. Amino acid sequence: CSASGTVHEQYF.

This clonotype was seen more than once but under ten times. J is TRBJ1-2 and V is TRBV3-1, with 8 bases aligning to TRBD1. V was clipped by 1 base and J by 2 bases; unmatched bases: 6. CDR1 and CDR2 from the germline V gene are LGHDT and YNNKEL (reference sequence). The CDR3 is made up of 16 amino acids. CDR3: CASSQVVGQGNYGYTF. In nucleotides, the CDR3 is TGTGCCAGCAGCCAAGTAGTTGGACAGGGAAACTATGGCTACACCTTC.

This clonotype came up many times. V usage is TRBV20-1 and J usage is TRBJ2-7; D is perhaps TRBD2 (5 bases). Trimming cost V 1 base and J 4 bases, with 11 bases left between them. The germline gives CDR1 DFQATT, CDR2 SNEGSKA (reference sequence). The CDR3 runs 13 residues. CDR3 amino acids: CSARGGQDYEQYF. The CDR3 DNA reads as TGCAGTGCTAGAGGCGGGCAGGATTACGAGCAGTACTTC.

CDR3 sequence: CASSRGLAGASGANVLTF. The CDR3 DNA reads as TGCGCCAGCAGCCGCGGACTAGCGGGAGCCTCTGGGGCCAACGTCCTGACTTTC. The chain is built from TRBV4-3 and TRBJ2-6, with 13 bases fitting TRBD2. CDR3 length equals 18 residues. The J segment lost 0 bases and the V segment lost 4 bases, leaving 3 bases of the junction unmatched. Germline V CDR1 and CDR2: LGHNA, YSLEER.

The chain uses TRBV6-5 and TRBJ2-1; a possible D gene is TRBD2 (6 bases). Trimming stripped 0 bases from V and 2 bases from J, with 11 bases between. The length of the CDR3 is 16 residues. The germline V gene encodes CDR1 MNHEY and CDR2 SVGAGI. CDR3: CASSYSASAPYNEQFF. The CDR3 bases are TGTGCCAGCAGTTACTCCGCTAGCGCTCCCTACAATGAGCAGTTCTTC.

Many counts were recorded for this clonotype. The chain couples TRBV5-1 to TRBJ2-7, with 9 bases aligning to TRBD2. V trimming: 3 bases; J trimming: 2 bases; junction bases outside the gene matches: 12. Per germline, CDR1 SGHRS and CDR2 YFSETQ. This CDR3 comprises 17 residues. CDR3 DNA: TGCGCCAGCAGCTCACCGGGACTAGCTCAGCCTACCTACGAGCAGTACTTC. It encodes CASSSPGLAQPTYEQYF.

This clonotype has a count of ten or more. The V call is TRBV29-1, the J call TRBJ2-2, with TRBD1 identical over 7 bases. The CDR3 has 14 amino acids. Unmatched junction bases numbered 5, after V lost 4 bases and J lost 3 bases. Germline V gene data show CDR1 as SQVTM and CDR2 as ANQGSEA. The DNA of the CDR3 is TGCAGCGTTGCTCTGACAGGGTACACCGGGGAGCTGTTTTTT. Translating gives CSVALTGYTGELFF.

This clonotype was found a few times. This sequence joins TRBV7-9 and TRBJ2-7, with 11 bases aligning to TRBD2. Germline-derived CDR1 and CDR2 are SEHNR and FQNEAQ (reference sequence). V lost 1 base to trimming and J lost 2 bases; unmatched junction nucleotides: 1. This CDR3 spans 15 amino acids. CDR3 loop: CASSLVLAGAYEQYF. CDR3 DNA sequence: TGTGCCAGCAGCTTAGTACTAGCGGGAGCCTACGAGCAGTACTTC.

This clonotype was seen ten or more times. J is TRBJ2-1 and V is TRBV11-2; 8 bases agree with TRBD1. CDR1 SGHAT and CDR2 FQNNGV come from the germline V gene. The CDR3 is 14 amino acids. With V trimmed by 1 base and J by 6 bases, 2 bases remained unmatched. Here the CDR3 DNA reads TGTGCCAGCAGCTTAGCTCAGGGGGCCAATGAGCAGTTCTTC. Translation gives CASSLAQGANEQFF.

The CDR3 sequence: CASSLGVLVKRDTQYF. CDR3 sequence (DNA): TGTGCCAGCAGCTTAGGAGTACTCGTAAAAAGAGATACGCAGTATTTT. The V call is TRBV7-8, the J call TRBJ2-3; D unresolved. Germline CDR1 is SGHVS and CDR2 is FQNEAQ. Trimming pared 1 base from V and 5 bases from J, leaving 16 bases between. The CDR3 is made up of 16 amino acids.

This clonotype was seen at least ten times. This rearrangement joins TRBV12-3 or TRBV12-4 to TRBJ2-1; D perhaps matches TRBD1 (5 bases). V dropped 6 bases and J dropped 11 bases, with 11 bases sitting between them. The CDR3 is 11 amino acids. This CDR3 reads CASSLDRKQFF. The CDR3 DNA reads TGTGCCAGCAGCCTAGACAGAAAGCAGTTCTTC.

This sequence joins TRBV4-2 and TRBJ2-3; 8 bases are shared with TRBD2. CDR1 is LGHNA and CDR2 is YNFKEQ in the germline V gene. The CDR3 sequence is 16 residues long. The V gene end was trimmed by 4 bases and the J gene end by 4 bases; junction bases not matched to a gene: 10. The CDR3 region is CASSRSGKAFADTQYF. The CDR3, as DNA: TGTGCCAGCAGCCGTAGCGGGAAAGCGTTCGCAGATACGCAGTATTTT.

CDR3 amino acids: CASSLDRGNQPQHF. In DNA, the CDR3 is TGTGCCAGCAGCTTGGACAGGGGCAATCAGCCCCAGCATTTT. The chain employs TRBV5-5 and TRBJ1-5, with D tentatively TRBD1 (6 bases). The CDR3 sequence is 14 residues long. Germline V gene sequence: CDR1 SGHKS, CDR2 YYEKEE (reference sequence). The V end lost 0 bases, the J end lost 2 bases, and 6 bases lay between the germline ends.

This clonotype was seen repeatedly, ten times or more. CDR3 DNA sequence: TGCGCCAGCAGCTTGACTGCGGGACTCCAAGAGACCCAGTACTTC. This translates into CASSLTAGLQETQYF. The rearrangement links TRBV5-1 to TRBJ2-5, with D perhaps TRBD2 (6 bases). Germline CDR1 reads SGHRS; CDR2 reads YFSETQ. The V end lost 1 base, the J end lost 1 base, and 11 bases lay between the germline ends. The CDR3 consists of 15 residues.

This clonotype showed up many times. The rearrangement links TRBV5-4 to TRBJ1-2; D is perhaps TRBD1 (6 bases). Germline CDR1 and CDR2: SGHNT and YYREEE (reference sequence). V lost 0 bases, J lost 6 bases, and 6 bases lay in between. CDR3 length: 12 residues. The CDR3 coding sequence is TGTGCCAGCAGCTTGGACAGGGATGGCTACACCTTC. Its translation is CASSLDRDGYTF.

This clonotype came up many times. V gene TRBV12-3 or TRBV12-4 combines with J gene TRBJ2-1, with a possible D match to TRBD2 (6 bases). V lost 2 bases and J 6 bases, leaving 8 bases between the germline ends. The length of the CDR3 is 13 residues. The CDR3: CASSLPGGNEQFF. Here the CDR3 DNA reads TGTGCCAGCAGTTTACCCGGGGGCAATGAGCAGTTCTTC.

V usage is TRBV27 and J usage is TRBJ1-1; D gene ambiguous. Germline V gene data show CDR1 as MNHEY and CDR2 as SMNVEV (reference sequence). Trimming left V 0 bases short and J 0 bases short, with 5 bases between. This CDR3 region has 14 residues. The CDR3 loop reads CASSLSIMNTEAFF. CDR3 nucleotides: TGTGCCAGCAGTTTATCGATCATGAACACTGAAGCTTTCTTT.

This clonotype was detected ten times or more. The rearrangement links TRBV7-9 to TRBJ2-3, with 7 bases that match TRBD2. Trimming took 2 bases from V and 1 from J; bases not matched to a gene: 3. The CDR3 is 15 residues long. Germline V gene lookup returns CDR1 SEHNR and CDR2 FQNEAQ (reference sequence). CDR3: CASSLSGERTDTQYF. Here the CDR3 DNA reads TGTGCCAGCAGCTTAAGCGGGGAGCGCACAGATACGCAGTATTTT.

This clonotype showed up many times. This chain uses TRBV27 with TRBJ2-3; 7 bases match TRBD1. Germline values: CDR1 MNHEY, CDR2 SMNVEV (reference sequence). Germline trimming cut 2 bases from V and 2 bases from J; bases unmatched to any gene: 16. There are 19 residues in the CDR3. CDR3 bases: TGTGCCAGCAGTTTAACGCTCAGGGGGAGACAGATCCTCACAGATACGCAGTATTTT. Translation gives CASSLTLRGRQILTDTQYF.

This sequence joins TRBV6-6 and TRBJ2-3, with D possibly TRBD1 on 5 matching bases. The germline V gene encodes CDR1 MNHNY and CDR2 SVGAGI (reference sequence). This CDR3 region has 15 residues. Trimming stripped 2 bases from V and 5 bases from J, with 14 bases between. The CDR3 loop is CASSYPQGTLDTQYF. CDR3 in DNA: TGTGCCAGCAGTTACCCGCAGGGTACTTTAGATACGCAGTATTTT.

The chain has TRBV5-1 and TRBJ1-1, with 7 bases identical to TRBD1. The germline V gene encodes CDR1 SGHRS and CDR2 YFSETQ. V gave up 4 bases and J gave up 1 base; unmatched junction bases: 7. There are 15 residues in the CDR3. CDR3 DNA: TGCGCCAGCAGCATCCCGGGACAGCGGAACACTGAAGCTTTCTTT. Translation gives CASSIPGQRNTEAFF.

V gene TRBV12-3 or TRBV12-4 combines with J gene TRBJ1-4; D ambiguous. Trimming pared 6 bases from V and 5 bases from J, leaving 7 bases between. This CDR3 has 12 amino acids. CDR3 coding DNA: TGTGCCAGCAGGCCCGGGAATGAAAAACTGTTTTTT. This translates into CASRPGNEKLFF.

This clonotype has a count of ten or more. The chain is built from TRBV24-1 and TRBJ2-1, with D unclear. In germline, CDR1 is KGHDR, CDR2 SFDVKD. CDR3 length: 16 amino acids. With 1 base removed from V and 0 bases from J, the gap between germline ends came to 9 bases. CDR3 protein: CATSDFGRSSYNEQFF. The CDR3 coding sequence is TGTGCCACCAGTGATTTTGGCAGGAGCTCCTACAATGAGCAGTTCTTC.

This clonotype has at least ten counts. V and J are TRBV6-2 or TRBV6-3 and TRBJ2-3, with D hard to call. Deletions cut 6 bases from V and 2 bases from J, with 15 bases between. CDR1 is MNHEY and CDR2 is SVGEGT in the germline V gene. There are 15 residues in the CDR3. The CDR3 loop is CASRTTHGFTDTQYF. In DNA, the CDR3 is TGTGCCAGCAGGACGACACACGGGTTCACAGATACGCAGTATTTT.

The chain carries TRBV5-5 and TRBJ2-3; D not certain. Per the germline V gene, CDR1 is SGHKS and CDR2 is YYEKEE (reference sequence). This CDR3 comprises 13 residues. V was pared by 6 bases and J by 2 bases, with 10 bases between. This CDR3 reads CASKGLVTDTQYF. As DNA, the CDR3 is TGTGCCAGCAAGGGCCTAGTCACAGATACGCAGTATTTT. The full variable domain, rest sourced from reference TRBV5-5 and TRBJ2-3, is DAGVTQSPTHLIKTRGQQVTLRCSPISGHKSVSWYQQVLGQGPQFIFQYYEKEERGRGNFPDRFSARQFPNYSSELNVNALLLGDSALYLCASKGLVTDTQYFGPGTRLTVL.

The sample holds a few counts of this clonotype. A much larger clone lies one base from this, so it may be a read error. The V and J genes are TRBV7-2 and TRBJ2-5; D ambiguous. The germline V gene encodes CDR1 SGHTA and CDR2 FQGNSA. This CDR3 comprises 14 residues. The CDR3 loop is CASSLSVTQETRYF. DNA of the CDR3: TGTGCCAGCAGCTTATCAGTCACCCAAGAGACCCGGTACTTC.

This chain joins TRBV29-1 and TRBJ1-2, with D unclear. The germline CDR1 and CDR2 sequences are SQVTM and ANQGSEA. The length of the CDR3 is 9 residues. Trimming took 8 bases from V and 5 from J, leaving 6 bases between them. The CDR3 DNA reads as TGCAGCCGTCTATATGGCTACACCTTC. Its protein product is CSRLYGYTF.

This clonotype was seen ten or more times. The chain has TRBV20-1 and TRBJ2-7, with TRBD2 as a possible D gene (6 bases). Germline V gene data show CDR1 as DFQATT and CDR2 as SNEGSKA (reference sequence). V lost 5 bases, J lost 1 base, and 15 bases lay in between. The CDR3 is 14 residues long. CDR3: CSAPEGGKSYEQYF. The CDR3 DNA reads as TGCAGTGCTCCGGAGGGCGGGAAATCCTACGAGCAGTACTTC.

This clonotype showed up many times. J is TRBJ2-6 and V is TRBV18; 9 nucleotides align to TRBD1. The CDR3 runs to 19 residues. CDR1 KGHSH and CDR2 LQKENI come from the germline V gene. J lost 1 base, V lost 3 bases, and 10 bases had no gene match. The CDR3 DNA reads TGTGCCAGCTCACCCGGACCGGGACAGGGCGGTTCTGGGGCCAACGTCCTGACTTTC. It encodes CASSPGPGQGGSGANVLTF.